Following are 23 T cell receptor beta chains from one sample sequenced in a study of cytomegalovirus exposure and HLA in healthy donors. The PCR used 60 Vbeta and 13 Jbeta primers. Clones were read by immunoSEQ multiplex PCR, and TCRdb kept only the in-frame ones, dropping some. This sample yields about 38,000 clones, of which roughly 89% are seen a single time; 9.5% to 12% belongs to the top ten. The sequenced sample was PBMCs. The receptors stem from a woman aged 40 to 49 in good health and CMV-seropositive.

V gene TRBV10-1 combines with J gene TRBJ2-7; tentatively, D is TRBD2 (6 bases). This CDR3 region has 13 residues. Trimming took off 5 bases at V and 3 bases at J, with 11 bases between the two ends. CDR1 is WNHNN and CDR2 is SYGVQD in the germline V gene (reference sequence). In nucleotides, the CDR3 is TGCGCCAGCAGTCTCGGAGCGGGCTACGAGCAGTACTTC. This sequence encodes CASSLGAGYEQYF.

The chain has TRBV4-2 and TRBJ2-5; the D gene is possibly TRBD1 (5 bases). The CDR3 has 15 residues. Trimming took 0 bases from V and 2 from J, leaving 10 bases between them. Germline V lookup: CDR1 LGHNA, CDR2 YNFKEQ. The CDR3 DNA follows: TGTGCCAGCAGCCAAGAAAGTGACAGTCAAGAGACCCAGTACTTC. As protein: CASSQESDSQETQYF.

For the CDR3, the DNA is TGTGCCAGCAGCACCGGGACTAGCGGGACAGAGACCCAGTACTTC. The encoded protein is CASSTGTSGTETQYF. This rearrangement joins TRBV11-2 to TRBJ2-5, with TRBD2 identical over 13 bases. The CDR3 consists of 15 residues. Trimming cost V 5 bases and J 4 bases; bases outside gene matches: 4. CDR1 is SGHAT, CDR2 FQNNGV, per germline. The whole variable domain, filled in from reference TRBV11-2 and TRBJ2-5, reads EAGVAQSPRYKIIEKRQSVAFWCNPISGHATLYWYQQILGQGPKLLIQFQNNGVVDDSQLPKDRFSAERLKGVDSTLKIQPAKLEDSAVYLCASSTGTSGTETQYFGPGTRLLVL.

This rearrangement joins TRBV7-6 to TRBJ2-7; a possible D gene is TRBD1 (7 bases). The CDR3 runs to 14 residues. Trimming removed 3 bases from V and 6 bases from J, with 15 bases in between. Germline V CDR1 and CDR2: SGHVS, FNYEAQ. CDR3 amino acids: CASSLAGGRGEQYF. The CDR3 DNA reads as TGTGCCAGCAGCTTGGCAGGGGGGAGAGGCGAGCAGTACTTC.

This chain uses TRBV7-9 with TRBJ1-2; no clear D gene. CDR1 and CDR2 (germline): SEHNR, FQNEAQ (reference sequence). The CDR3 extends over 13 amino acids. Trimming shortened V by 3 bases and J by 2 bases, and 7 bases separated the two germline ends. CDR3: CASSFSQNYGYTF. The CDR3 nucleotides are TGTGCCAGCAGCTTCTCACAGAACTATGGCTACACCTTC.

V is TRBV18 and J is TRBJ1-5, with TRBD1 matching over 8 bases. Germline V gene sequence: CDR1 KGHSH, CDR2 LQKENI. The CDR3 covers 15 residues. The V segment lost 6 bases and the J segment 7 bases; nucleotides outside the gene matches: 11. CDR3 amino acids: CASSVRQGPEQPQHF. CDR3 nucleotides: TGTGCCAGCTCGGTACGACAGGGGCCAGAACAGCCCCAGCATTTT.

The CDR3 here is CASSLDRTTNYGYTF. The CDR3 region has the DNA TGTGCCAGCAGCTTGGACAGGACAACTAACTATGGCTACACCTTC. J is TRBJ1-2 and V is TRBV7-9; 7 bases map to TRBD1. The CDR3 consists of 15 residues. The germline V gene has CDR1 SEHNR and CDR2 FQNEAQ (reference sequence). After removal of 3 bases from V and 0 bases from J, the junction contained 4 bases not matched to a gene.

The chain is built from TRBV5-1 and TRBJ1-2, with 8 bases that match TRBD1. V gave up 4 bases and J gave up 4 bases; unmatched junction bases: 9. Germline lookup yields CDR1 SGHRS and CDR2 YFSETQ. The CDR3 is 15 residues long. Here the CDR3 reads CASSDLQGERYGYTF. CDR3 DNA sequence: TGCGCCAGCAGCGATCTACAGGGGGAACGCTATGGCTACACCTTC.

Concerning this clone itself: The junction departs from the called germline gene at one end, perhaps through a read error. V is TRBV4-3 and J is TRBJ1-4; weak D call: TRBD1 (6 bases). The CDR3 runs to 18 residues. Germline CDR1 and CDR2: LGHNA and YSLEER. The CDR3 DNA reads TGCGCCGGCAGCCAAGAAAGGGGACACCGGGCTAATAATGAAAAACTGTTTTTT. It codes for CAGSQERGHRANNEKLFF.

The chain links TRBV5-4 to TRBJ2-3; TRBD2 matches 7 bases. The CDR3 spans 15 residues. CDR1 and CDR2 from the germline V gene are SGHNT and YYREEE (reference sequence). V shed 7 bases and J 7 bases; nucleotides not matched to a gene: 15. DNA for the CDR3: TGTGCCAGCGCCTGGGGAGGGCGGGTTTCGAATACGCAGTATTTT. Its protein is CASAWGGRVSNTQYF. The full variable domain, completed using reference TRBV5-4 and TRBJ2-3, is ETGVTQSPTHLIKTRGQQVTLRCSSQSGHNTVSWYQQALGQGPQFIFQYYREEENGRGNFPPRFSGLQFPNYSSELNVNALELDDSALYLCASAWGGRVSNTQYFGPGTRLTVL.

The CDR3 is CASSPSSGSLTDTQYF. CDR3 nucleotide sequence: TGTGCCAGCAGCCCGAGTAGCGGATCCCTCACAGATACGCAGTATTTT. The chain recombines TRBV7-2 with TRBJ2-3; D might be TRBD2 (6 bases). Trimming cost V 5 bases and J 2 bases, with 17 bases left between them. The CDR3 covers 16 residues. Germline V gene sequence: CDR1 SGHTA, CDR2 FQGNSA.

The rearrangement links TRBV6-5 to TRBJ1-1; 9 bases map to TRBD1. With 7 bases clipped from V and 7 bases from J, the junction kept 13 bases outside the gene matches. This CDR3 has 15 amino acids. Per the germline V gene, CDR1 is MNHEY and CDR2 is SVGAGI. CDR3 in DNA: TGTGCCAGCACCCCCGGGGACAGGGATCTTAGTGAAGCTTTCTTT. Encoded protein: CASTPGDRDLSEAFF.

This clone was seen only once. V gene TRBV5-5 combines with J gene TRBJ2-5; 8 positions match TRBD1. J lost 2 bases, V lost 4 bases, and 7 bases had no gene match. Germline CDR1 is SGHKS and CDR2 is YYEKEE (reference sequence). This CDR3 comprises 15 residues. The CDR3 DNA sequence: TGTGCCAGCAGCCCCGGGACAGGTCCTCAAGAGACCCAGTACTTC. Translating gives CASSPGTGPQETQYF.

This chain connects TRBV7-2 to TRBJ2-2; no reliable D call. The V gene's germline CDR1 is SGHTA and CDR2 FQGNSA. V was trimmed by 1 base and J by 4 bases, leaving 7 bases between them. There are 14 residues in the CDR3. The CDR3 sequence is CASSLVRATGELFF. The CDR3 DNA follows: TGTGCCAGCAGCTTAGTAAGAGCCACCGGGGAGCTGTTTTTT. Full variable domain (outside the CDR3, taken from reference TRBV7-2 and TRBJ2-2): GAGVSQSPSNKVTEKGKDVELRCDPISGHTALYWYRQSLGQGLEFLIYFQGNSAPDKSGLPSDRFSAERTGGSVSTLTIQRTQQEDSAVYLCASSLVRATGELFFGEGSRLTVL.

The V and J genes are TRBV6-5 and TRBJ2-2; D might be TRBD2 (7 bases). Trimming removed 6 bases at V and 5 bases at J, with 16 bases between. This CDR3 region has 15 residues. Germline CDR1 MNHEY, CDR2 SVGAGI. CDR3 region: CASSYRGRGTGELFF. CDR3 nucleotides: TGTGCCAGCAGCTACAGAGGGAGGGGGACCGGGGAGCTGTTTTTT.

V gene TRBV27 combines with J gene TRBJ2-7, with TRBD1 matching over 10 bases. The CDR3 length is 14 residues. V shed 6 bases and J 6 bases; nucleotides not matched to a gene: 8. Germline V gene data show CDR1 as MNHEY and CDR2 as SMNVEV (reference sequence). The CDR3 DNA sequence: TGTGCCAGCAGCGTCCTGGGACAGGGGTCCGAGCAGTACTTC. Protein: CASSVLGQGSEQYF.

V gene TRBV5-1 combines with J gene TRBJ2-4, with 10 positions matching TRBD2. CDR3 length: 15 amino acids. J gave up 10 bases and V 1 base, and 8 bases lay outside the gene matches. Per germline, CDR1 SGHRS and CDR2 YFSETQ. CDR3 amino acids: CASSLKASGGRIQYF. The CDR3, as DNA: TGCGCCAGCAGCTTGAAGGCTAGCGGGGGTAGGATTCAGTACTTC.

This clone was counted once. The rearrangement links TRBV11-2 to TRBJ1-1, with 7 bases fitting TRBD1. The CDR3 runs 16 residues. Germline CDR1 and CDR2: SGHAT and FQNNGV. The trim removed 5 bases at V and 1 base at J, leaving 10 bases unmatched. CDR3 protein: CASSKRTGSGNTEAFF. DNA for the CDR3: TGTGCCAGCAGCAAGAGGACAGGTTCGGGGAACACTGAAGCTTTCTTT.

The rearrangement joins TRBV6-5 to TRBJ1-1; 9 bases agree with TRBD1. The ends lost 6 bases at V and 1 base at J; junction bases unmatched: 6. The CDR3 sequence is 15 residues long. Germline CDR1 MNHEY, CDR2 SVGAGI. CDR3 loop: CASRGTGIPNTEAFF. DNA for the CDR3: TGTGCCAGCAGGGGGACAGGGATTCCGAACACTGAAGCTTTCTTT.

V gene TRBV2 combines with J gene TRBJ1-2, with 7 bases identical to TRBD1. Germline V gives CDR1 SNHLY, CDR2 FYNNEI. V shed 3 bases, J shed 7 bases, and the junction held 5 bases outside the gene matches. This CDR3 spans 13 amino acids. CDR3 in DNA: TGTGCCAGCAGTGACAGGGGGTTATTTGGCTACACCTTC. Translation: CASSDRGLFGYTF.

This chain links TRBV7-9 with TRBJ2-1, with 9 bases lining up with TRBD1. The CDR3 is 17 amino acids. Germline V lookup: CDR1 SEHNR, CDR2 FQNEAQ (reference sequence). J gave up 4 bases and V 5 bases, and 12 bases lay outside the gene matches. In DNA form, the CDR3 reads TGTGCCAGCAGCACCACAGGGGGCCTGGGGATTTACAATGAGCAGTTCTTC. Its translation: CASSTTGGLGIYNEQFF. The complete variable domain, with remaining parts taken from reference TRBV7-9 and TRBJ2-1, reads DTGVSQNPRHKITKRGQNVTFRCDPISEHNRLYWYRQTLGQGPEFLTYFQNEAQLEKSRLLSDRFSAERPKGSFSTLEIQRTEQGDSAMYLCASSTTGGLGIYNEQFFGPGTRLTVL.

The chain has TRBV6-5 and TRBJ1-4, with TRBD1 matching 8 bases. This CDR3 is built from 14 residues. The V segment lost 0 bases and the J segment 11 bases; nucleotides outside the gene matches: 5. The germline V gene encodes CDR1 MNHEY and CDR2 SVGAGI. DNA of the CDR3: TGTGCCAGCAGTTACTCTGGGACAGGAGCCAAACTGTTTTTT. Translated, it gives CASSYSGTGAKLFF.

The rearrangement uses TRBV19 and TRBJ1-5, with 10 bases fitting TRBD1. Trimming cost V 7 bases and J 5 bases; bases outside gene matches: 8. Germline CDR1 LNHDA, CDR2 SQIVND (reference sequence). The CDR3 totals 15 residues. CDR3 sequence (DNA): TGTGCCAGTACCGGGGACAGGGGAGTGCATCAGCCCCAGCATTTT. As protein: CASTGDRGVHQPQHF.